What follows describes a single TCR beta chain. Its antigen remains unknown. CDR3 length equals 15 residues. The data derive from a study of CXCR3-negative and CXCR3-positive naive CD8 T cells. Study as a whole: For each library, about 1.5 +/- 0.3 million TRB reads were obtained, about 135 million in total. Notes on the study in general: Comparison of naive cells showed more hydrophobic TRB CDR3s in CXCR3-positive than in CXCR3-negative naive cells. Naive CXCR3-positive and CXCR3-negative cells shared TRBV-TRBJ usage; memory cells diverged. Both naive subsets had comparably high diversity; memory CD8+ cells much lower.

TRB cDNA libraries were made by UMI-labeled 5' RACE. From its re-call of the 5' RACE reads, TCRdb lists each CDR3 protein once, without DNA. The table gives 100,000 to 150,000 distinct CDR3 sequences; the top ten clones make up 0.59% of it. The chain combines TRBV12-3 or TRBV12-4 with TRBJ2-1. The sequenced material came from naive CXCR3+ CD8+ T cells from blood. As for subset: CD45RO-CCR7+CD27+CD95- naive CD8+ T cells expressing CXCR3 (TNR3+). This TCR was recovered from a human donor in good health. Some clones in this sample may be carry-over from other donors' samples. The CDR3 spells CASSSGWGEYNEQFF.